What follows describes a single T cell receptor (beta chain). This sample was taken from a study of blood T cell repertoires in COVID-19. Looking at the study overall: The study drew acute and convalescent COVID-19 samples from the United States, Italy and Spain.

The CDR3 is made up of 14 amino acids. The V gene lost 1 base and the J gene lost 3 bases, with 10 bases spanning the gap. Germline CDR1 is SGHVS and CDR2 is FNYEAQ. Participant age was roughly 18 to 90 years, and participants resided in roughly 25 US areas. Each participant's cohort was designated according to participant-reported clinical history. Per the original methods: By means of reference gene primer amplification, nucleated cell counts were estimated. Only in-frame clones appear in the TCRdb table, and some are missing; sequencing was by immunoSEQ multiplex PCR. The V and J calls and clone size come from that table; D and trimming were worked out from the DNA. The sample lists approximately 440,000 clones, about 90% seen once, with 0.55% to 0.75% in the top ten.

The origin of this receptor is a man aged 18 to 29 who had recovered from COVID-19. Sequencing was carried out using PBMCs or T cells enriched from blood (not recorded which). The V gene is TRBV7-6, the J gene TRBJ2-7, with a tentative D call TRBD1 (6 bases). CDR3 protein: CASSLELTGYEQYF. In DNA, the CDR3 is TGTGCCAGCAGCTTAGAGCTGACAGGCTACGAGCAGTACTTC. The complete variable domain, with remaining parts taken from reference TRBV7-6 and TRBJ2-7, reads GAGVSQSPRYKVTKRGQDVALRCDPISGHVSLYWYRQALGQGPEFLTYFNYEAQQDKSGLPNDRFSAERPEGSISTLTIQRTEQRDSAMYRCASSLELTGYEQYFGPGTRLTVT.